This TCR beta chain was retrieved from a study of beta chain features in type 1 diabetes. Study conclusions and caveats: Whether TCRB rearrangement is influenced by HLA type was left unresolved in this analysis. It was among patients, rather than healthy donors, that naive, central memory and Treg TCRB repertoires appeared more similar. For Type 1 diabetes patients, all four CD4+ subsets carried TCRB CDR3s that were moderately but significantly shorter.

Trimming cost V 6 bases and J 2 bases; bases outside gene matches: 7. This CDR3 has 15 residues. From germline, CDR1 is SNHLY and CDR2 FYNNEI. The study reverse transcribed the entire isolated RNA, so it sequenced expressed TCRB transcripts. Repertoires were generated with immunoSEQ multiplex PCR, while TCRdb's copy carries only in-frame clones and drops some. The top ten clones hold around 1.4% of a sample with 140,000 or so clones, 8.5% to 12% of them seen once. In regard to this clone: Its target is not known.

Sequenced: naive CD4+ T cells from blood. The source is a man aged 18 to 30 in good health. This rearrangement joins TRBV2 to TRBJ1-2; 9 bases align to TRBD1. The CDR3 DNA sequence: TGTGCCAGCAGAATGACAGGGGGAGAGAACTATGGCTACACCTTC. Translating gives CASRMTGGENYGYTF.